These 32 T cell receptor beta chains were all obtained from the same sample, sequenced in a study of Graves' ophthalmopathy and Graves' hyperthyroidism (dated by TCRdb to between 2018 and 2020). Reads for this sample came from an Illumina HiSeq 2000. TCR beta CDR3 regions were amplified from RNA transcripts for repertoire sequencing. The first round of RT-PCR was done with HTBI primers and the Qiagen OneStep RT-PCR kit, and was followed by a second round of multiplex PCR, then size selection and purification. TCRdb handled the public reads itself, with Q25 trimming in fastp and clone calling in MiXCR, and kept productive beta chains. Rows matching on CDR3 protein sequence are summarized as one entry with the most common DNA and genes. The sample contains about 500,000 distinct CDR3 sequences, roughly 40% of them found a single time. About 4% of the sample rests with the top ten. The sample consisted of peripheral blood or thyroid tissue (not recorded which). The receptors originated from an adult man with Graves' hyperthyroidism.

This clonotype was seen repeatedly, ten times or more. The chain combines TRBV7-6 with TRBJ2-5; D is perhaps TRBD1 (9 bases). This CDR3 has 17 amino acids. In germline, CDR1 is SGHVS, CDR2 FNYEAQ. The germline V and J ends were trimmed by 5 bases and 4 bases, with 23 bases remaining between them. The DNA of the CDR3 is TGTGCCAGCAGCCCATACACCGGGACAGGGACTAGAGAGACCCAGTACTTC. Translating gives CASSPYTGTGTRETQYF.

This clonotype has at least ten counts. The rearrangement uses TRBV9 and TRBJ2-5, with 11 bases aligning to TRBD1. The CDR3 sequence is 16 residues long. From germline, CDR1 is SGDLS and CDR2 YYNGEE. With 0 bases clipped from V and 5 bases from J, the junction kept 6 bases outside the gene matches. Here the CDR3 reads CASSVGGQGASETQYF. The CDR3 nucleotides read TGTGCCAGCAGCGTAGGAGGACAGGGGGCATCGGAGACCCAGTACTTC.

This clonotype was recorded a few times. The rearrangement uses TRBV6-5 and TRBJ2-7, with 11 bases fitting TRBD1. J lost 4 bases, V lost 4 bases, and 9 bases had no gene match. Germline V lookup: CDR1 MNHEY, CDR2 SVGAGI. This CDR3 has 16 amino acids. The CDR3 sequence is CASSSLTGTGGYEQYF. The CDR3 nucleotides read TGTGCCAGCAGTTCCCTGACCGGGACAGGGGGGTACGAGCAGTACTTC.

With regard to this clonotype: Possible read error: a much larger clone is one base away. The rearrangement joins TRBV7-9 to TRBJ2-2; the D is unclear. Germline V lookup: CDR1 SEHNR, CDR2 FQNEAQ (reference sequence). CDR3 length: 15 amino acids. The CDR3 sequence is CACSPTGKNTGELFF. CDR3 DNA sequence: TGCGCCTGCAGCCCGACTGGGAAGAACACCGGGGAGCTGTTTTTT.

The CDR3 loop is CASSTQGPRQETQYF. The CDR3 coding sequence is TGTGCCAGCAGTACACAGGGACCGCGCCAAGAGACCCAGTACTTC. The chain couples TRBV6-6 to TRBJ2-5; D might be TRBD1 (6 bases). Per germline, CDR1 MNHNY and CDR2 SVGAGI (reference sequence). V was clipped by 5 bases and J by 1 base, with 14 bases between them. The CDR3 extends over 15 amino acids.

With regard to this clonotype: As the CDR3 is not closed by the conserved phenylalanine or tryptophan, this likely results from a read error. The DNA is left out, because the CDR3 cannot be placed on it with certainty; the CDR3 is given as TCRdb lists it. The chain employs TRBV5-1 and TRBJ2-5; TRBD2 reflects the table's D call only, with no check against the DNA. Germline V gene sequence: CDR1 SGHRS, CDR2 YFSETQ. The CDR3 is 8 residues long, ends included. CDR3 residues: CASSLDTS.

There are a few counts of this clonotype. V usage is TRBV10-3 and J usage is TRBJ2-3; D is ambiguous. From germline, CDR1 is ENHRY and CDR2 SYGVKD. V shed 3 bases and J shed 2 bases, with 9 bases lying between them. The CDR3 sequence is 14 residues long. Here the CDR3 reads CAISDTADTDTQYF. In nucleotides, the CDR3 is TGTGCCATCAGTGATACGGCGGACACAGATACGCAGTATTTT.

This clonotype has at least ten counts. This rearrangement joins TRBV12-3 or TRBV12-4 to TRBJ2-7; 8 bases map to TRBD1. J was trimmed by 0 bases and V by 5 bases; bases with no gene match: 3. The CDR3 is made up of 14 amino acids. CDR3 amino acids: CASSAGGGSYEQYF. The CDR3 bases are TGTGCCAGCAGTGCAGGGGGCGGCTCCTACGAGCAGTACTTC.

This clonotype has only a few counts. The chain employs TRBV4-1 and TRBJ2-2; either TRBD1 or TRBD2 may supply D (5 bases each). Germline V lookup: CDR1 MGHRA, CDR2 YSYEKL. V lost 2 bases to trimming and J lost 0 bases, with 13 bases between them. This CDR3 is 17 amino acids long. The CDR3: CASSQIILGANTGELFF. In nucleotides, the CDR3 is TGCGCCAGCAGCCAAATAATCTTGGGGGCGAACACCGGGGAGCTGTTTTTT.

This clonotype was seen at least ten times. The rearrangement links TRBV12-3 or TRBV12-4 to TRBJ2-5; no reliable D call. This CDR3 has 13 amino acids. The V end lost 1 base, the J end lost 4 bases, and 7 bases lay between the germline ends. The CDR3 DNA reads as TGTGCCAGCAGTTTAGGCCCTACAGAGACCCAGTACTTC. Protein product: CASSLGPTETQYF.

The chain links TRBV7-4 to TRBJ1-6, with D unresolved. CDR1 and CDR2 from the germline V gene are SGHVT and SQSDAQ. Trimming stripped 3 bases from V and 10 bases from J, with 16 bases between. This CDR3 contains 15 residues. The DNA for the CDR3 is TGTGCCAGCAGCTTTGAGGGAGCTCGAAGGTCACCCCTCCACTTT. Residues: CASSFEGARRSPLHF.

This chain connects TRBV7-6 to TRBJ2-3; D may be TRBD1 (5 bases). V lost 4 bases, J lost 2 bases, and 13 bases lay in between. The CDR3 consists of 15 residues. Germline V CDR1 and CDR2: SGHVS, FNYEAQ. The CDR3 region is CASSSDIGYTDTQYF. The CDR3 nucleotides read TGTGCCAGCAGCTCGGACATCGGATACACAGATACGCAGTATTTT.

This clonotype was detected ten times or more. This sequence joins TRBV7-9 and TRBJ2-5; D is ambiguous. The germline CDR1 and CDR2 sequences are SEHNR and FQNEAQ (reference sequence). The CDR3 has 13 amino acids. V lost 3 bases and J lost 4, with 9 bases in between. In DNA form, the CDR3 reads TGTGCCAGCAGCTTTGGCGGCTCAGAGACCCAGTACTTC. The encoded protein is CASSFGGSETQYF.

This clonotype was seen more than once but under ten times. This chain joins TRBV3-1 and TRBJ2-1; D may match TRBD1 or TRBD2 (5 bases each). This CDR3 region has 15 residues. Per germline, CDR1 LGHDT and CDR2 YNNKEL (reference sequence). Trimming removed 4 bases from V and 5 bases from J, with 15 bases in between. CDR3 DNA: TGTGCCAGCAGCCTGTGGGACCAGCGGAACAATGAGCAGTTCTTC. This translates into CASSLWDQRNNEQFF.

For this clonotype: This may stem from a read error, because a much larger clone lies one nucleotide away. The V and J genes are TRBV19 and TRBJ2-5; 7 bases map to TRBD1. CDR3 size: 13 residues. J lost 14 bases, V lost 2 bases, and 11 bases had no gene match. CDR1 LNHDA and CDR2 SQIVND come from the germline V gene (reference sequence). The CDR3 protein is CASSIPTSGGLYF. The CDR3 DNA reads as TGTGCCAGTAGTATACCCACTTCAGGGGGTCTATACTTC.

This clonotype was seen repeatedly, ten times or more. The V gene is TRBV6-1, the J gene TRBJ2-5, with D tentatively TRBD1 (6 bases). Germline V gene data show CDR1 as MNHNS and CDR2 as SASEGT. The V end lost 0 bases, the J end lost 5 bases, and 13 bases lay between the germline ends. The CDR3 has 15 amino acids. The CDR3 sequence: CASSEAPTGRETQYF. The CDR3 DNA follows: TGTGCCAGCAGTGAAGCGCCAACAGGGCGGGAGACCCAGTACTTC.

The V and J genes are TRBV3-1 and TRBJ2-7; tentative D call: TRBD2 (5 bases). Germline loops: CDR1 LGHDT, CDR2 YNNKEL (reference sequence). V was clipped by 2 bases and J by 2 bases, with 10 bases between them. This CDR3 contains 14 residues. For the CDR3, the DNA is TGTGCCAGCAGCCAAATGAGCGGCGCCTACGAGCAGTACTTC. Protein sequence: CASSQMSGAYEQYF.

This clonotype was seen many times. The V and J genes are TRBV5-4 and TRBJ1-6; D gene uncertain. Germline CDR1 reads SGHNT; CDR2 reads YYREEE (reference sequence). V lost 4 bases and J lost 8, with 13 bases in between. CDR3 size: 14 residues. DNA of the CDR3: TGTGCCAGCAGCAGGACGGTAGGAGATTCACCCCTCCACTTT. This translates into CASSRTVGDSPLHF.

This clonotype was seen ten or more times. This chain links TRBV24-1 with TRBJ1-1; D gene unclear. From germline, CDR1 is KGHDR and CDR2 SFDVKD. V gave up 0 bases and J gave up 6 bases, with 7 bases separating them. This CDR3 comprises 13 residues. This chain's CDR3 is CATSDLSGSEAFF. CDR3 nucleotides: TGTGCCACCAGTGATTTGAGTGGATCTGAAGCTTTCTTT.

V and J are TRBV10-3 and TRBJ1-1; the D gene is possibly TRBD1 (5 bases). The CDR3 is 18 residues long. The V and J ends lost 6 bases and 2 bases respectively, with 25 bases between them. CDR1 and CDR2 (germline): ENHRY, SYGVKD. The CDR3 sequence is CAISTPADTGAINTEAFF. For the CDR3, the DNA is TGTGCCATCAGCACACCTGCGGACACCGGGGCGATCAACACTGAAGCTTTCTTT.

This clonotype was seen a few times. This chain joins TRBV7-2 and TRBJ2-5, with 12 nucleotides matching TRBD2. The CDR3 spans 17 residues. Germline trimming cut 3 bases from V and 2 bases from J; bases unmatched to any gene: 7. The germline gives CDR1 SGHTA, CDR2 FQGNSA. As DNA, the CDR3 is TGTGCCAGCAGCTTGGGGCTAGCGGGGGGGTCTCAAGAGACCCAGTACTTC. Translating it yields CASSLGLAGGSQETQYF. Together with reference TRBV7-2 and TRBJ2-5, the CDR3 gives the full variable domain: GAGVSQSPSNKVTEKGKDVELRCDPISGHTALYWYRQSLGQGLEFLIYFQGNSAPDKSGLPSDRFSAERTGGSVSTLTIQRTQQEDSAVYLCASSLGLAGGSQETQYFGPGTRLLVL.

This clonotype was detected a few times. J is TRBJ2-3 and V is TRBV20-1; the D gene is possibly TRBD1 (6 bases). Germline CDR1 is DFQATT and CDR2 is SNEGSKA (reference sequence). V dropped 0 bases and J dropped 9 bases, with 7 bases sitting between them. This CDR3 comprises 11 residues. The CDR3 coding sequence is TGCAGTGCTAGAGAGGGGGCGACGCAGTATTTT. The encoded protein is CSAREGATQYF.

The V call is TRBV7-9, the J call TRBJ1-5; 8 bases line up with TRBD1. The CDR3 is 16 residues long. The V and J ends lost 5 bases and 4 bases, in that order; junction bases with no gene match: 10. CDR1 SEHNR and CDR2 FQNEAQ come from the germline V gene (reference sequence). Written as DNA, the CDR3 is TGTGCCAGCAGCCCAGAGGACAGGGTTACGAATCAGCCCCAGCATTTT. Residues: CASSPEDRVTNQPQHF.

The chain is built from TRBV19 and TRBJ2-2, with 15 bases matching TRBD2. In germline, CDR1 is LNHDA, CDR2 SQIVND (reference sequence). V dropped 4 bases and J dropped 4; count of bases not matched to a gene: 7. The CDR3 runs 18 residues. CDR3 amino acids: CASSTRTSGRDITGELFF. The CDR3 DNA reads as TGTGCCAGTAGTACCCGGACTAGCGGGAGGGATATCACCGGGGAGCTGTTTTTT.

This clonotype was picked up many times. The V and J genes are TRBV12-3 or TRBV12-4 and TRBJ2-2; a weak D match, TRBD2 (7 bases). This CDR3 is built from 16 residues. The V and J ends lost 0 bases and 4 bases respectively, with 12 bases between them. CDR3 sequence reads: CASSLAAGAGTGELFF. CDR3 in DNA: TGTGCCAGCAGTTTAGCTGCGGGGGCCGGCACCGGGGAGCTGTTTTTT.

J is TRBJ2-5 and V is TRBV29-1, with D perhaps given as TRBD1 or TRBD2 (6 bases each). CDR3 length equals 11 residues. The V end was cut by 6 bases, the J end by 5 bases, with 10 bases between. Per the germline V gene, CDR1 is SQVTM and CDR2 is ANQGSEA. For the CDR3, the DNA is TGCAGCGTCCAGGGGAGGGAGACCCAGTACTTC. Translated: CSVQGRETQYF.

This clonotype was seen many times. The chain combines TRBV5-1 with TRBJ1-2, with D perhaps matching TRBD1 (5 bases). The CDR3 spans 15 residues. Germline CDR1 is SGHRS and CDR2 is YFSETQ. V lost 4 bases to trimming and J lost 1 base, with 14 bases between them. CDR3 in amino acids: CASSLDPGRNYGYTF. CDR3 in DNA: TGCGCCAGCAGCCTTGACCCGGGGCGTAACTATGGCTACACCTTC. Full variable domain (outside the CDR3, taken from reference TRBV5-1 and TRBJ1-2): KAGVTQTPRYLIKTRGQQVTLSCSPISGHRSVSWYQQTPGQGLQFLFEYFSETQRNKGNFPGRFSGRQFSNSRSEMNVSTLELGDSALYLCASSLDPGRNYGYTFGSGTRLTVV.

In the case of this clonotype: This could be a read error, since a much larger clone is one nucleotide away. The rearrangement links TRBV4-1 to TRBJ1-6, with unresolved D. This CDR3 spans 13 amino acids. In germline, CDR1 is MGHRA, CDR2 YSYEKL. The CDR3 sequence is CASGQDSRSPLHF. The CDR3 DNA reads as TGCGCCAGCGGCCAAGATTCGAGGTCACCCCTCCACTTT.

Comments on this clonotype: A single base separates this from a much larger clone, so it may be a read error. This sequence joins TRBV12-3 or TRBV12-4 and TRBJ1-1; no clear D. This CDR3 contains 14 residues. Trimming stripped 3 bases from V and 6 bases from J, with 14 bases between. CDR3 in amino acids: CASSFPPASAEAFF. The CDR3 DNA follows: TGTGCCAGCAGTTTCCCCCCCGCAAGCGCTGAAGCTTTCTTT.

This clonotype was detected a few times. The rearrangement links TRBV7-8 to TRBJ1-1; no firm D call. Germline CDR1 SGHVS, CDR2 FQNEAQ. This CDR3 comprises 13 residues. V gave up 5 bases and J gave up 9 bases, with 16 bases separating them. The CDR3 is CASSVGRSSKAFF. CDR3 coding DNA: TGTGCCAGCAGCGTCGGACGAAGTTCTAAAGCTTTCTTT.

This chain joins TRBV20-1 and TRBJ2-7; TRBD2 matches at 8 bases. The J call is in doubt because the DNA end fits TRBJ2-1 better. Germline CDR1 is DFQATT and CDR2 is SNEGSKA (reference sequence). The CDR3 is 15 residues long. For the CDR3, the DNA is TGCAGTGCCCAGTTTAGCGGGGTAACCTACAATGAGCAGTTCTTC. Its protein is CSAQFSGVTYNEQFF.

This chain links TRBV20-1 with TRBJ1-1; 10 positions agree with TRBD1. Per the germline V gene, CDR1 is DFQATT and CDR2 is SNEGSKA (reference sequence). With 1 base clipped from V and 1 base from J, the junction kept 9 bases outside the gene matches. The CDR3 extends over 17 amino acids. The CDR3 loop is CSARGGQGRIPNTEAFF. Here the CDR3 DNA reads TGCAGTGCTAGAGGGGGACAGGGGAGGATCCCGAACACTGAAGCTTTCTTT.